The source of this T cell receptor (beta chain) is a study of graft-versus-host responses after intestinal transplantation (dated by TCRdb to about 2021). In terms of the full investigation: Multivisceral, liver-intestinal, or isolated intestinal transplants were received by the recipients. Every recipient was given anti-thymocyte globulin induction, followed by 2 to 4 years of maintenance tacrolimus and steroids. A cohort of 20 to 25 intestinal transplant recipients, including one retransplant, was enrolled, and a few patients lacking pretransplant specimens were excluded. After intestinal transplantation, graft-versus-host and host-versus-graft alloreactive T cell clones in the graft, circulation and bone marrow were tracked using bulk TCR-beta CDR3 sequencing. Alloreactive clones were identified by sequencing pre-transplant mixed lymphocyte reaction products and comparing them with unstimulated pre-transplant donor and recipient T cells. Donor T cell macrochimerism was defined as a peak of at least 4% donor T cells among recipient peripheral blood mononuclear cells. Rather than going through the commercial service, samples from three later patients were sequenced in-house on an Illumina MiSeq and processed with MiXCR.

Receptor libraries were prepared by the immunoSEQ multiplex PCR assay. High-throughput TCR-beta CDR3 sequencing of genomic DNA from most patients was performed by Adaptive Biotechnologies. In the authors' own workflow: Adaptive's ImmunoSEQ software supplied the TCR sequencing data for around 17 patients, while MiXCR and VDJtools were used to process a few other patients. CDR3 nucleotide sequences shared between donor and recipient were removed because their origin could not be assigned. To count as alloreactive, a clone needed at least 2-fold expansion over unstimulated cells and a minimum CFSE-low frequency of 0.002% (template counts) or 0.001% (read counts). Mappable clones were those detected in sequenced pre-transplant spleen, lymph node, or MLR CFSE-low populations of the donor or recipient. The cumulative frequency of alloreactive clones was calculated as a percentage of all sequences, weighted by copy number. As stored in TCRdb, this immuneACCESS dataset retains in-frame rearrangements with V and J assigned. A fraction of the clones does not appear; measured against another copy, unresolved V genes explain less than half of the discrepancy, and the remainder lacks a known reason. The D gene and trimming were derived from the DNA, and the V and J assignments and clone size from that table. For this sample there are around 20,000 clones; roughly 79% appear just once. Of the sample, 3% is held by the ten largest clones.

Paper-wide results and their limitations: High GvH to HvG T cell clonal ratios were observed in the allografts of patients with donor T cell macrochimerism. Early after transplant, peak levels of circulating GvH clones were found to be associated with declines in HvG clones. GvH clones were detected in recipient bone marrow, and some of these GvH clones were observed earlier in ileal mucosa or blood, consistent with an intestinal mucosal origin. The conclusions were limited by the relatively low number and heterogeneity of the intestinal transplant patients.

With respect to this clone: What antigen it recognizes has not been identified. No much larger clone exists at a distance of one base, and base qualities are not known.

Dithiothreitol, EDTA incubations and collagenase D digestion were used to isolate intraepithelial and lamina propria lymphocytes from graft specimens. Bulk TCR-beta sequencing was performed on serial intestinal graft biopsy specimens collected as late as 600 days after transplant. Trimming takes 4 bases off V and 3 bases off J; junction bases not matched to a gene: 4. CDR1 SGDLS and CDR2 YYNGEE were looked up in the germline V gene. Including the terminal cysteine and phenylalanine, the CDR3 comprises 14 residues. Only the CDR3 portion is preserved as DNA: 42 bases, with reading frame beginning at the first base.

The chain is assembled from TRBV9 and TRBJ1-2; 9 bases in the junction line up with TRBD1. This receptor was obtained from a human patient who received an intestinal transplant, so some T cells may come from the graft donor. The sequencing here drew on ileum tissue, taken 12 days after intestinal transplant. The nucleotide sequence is TGTGCCAGCAGCTTCACAGGGGGCGACTATGGCTACACCTTC. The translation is CASSFTGGDYGYTF.